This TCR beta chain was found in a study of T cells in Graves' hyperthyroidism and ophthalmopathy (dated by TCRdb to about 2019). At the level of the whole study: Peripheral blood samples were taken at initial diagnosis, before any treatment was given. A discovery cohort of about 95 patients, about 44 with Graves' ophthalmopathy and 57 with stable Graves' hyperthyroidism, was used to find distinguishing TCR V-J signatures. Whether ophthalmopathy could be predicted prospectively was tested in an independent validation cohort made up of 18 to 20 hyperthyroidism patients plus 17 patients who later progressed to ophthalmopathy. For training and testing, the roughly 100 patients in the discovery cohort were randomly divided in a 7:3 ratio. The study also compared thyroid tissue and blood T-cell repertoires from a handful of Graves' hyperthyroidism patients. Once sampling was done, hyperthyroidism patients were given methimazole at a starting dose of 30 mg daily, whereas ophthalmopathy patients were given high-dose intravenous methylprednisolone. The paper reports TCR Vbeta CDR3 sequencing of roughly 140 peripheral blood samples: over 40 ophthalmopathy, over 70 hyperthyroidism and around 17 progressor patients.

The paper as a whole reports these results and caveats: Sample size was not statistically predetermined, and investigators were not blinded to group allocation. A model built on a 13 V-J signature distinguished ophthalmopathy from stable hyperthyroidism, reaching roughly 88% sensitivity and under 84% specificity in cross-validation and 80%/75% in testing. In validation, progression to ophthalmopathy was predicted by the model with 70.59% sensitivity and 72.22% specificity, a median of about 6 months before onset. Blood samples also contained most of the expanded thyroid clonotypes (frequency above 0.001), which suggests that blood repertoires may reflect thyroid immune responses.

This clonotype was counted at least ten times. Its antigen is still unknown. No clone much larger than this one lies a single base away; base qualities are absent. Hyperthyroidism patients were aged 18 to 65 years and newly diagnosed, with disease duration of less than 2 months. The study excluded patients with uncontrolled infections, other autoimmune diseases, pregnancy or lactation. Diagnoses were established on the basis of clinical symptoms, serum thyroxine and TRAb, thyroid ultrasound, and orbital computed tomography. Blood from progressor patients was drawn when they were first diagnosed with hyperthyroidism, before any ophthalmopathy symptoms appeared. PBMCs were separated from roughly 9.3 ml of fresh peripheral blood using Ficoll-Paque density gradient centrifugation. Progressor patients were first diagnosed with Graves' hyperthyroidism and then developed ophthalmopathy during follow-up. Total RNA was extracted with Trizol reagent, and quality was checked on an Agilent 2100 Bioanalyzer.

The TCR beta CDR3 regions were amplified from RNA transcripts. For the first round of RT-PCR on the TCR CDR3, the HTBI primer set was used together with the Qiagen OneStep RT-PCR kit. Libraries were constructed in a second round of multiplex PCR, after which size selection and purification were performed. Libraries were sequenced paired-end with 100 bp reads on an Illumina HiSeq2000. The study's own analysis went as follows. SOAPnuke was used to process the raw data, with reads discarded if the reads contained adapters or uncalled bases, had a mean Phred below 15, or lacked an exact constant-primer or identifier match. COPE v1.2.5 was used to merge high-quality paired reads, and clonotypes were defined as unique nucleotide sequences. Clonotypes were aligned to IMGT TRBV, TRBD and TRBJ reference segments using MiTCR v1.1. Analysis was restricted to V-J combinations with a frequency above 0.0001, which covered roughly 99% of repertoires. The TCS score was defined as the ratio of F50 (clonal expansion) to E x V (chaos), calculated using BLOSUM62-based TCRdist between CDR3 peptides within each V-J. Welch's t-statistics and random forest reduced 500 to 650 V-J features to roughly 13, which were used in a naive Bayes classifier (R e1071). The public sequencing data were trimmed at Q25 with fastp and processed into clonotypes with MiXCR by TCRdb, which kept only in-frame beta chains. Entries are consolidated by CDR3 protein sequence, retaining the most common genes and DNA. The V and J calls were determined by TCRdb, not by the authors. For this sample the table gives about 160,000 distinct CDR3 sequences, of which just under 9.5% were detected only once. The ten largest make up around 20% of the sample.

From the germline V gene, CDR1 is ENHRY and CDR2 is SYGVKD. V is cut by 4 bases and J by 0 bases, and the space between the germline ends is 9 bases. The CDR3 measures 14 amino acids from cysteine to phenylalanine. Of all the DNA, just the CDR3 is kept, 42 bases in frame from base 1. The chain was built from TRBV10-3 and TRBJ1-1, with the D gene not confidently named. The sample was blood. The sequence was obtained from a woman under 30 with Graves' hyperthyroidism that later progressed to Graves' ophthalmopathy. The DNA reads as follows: TGTGCCATCAGTGCTGCAGGTATGAACACTGAAGCTTTCTTT. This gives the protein CAISAAGMNTEAFF.